Presented here are 13 T cell receptor beta chains from one specimen sequenced in a study of breast tumors, draining lymph nodes, adjacent tissues. Breast cancer patients provided tissue from their axillary draining lymph nodes. TCRdb re-called the multiplex PCR reads with MiXCR, one entry per CDR3 protein. The sample shows 80,000 to 130,000 distinct CDR3 sequences, 20% to 25% of them seen only once. Sequencing used axillary lymph node tissue. The receptors here all came from a female donor with breast cancer. Some clones in this sample may be carry-over from other donors' samples.

This clonotype showed up just once. A read error may explain this, as a much larger clone is one base away. The J gene is TRBJ1-5, the V gene TRBV2, with D unresolved. This CDR3 region has 15 residues. Germline-derived CDR1 and CDR2 are SNHLY and FYNNEI. V lost 4 bases, J lost 6 bases, and 16 bases lay in between. The CDR3 sequence is CASSAPWAGSQPQHF. The CDR3 nucleotides read TGTGCCAGCAGTGCCCCTTGGGCTGGCAGTCAGCCCCAGCATTTT.

This clonotype was seen only once. This may be a read error: a much more frequent sequence differs by one nucleotide. The chain is built from TRBV6-2 or TRBV6-3 and TRBJ1-4, with D hard to call. CDR1 is MNHEY, CDR2 SVGEGT, per germline. There are 15 residues in the CDR3. Trimming left V 6 bases short and J 4 bases short, with 15 bases between. The CDR3 DNA is TGTGCCAGCAGACAAGCGGGTCGGTATAATGAAAAACTGTTTTTT. Protein sequence: CASRQAGRYNEKLFF.

Ten or more counts support this clonotype. The CDR3 bases are TGCGCCAGCAGCGCCGACAGGGGAAACACCATATATTTT. It codes for CASSADRGNTIYF. This chain connects TRBV5-1 to TRBJ1-3; tentatively, D is TRBD1 (6 bases). The V and J ends lost 4 bases and 4 bases respectively, with 9 bases between them. CDR3 length: 13 amino acids. From germline, CDR1 is SGHRS and CDR2 YFSETQ.

This clonotype showed up many times. The gene calls are TRBV20-1 and TRBJ2-2, with 10 bases fitting TRBD1. The CDR3 spans 15 residues. Germline values: CDR1 DFQATT, CDR2 SNEGSKA (reference sequence). The V segment lost 3 bases and the J segment 4 bases; nucleotides outside the gene matches: 5. The CDR3 is CSARPGQGCTGELFF. The CDR3 coding sequence is TGCAGTGCTAGGCCGGGACAGGGGTGCACCGGGGAGCTGTTTTTT.

The rearrangement links TRBV20-1 to TRBJ1-1; a weak D match, TRBD1 (6 bases). V lost 7 bases to trimming and J lost 5 bases, with 11 bases between them. CDR1 is DFQATT, CDR2 SNEGSKA, per germline (reference sequence). The CDR3 has 11 residues. Here the CDR3 DNA reads TGCAGTGTGGAGGGGGAGACTGAAGCTTTCTTT. It codes for CSVEGETEAFF.

This clonotype occurred many times. The chain is built from TRBV6-1 and TRBJ1-2; no firm D call. Germline-derived CDR1 and CDR2 are MNHNS and SASEGT. The length of the CDR3 is 15 residues. V lost 0 bases and J lost 4, with 12 bases in between. CDR3 bases: TGTGCCAGCAGTGAAGCGATTATCCCCATCTATGGCTACACCTTC. Encoded protein: CASSEAIIPIYGYTF.

At least ten counts were recorded for this clonotype. The V gene is TRBV5-1, the J gene TRBJ1-2, with a weak D call TRBD1 (5 bases). CDR3 length equals 14 residues. The V gene's germline CDR1 is SGHRS and CDR2 YFSETQ. Trimming took 0 bases from V and 7 from J, leaving 13 bases between them. CDR3 protein: CASSLAQGSVGYTF. DNA for the CDR3: TGCGCCAGCAGCTTGGCCCAGGGATCGGTTGGCTACACCTTC.

This clonotype was counted only a few times. J is TRBJ2-2 and V is TRBV28; TRBD1 is a possible D gene (6 bases). This CDR3 comprises 12 residues. The germline gives CDR1 MDHEN, CDR2 SYDVKM. The V end was cut by 8 bases, the J end by 3 bases, with 7 bases between. Written as DNA, the CDR3 is TGTGCCAGCCAGGGGTACACCGGGGAGCTGTTTTTT. This gives the protein CASQGYTGELFF.

This clonotype was seen repeatedly, ten times or more. The gene calls are TRBV13 and TRBJ2-7; 10 nucleotides align to TRBD2. The CDR3 length is 14 residues. From germline, CDR1 is PRHDT and CDR2 FYEKMQ (reference sequence). Trimming removed 5 bases from V and 7 bases from J; junction bases left unmatched: 8. The CDR3 DNA reads TGTGCCAGCAGCCTGCTAGCGGGGGCGGGGGAGCAGTACTTC. As protein: CASSLLAGAGEQYF.

This clonotype was observed at least ten times. The V and J genes are TRBV19 and TRBJ2-5; the match to TRBD1 covers 12 bases. The junction had 7 bases not matched to a gene; V was cut back by 5 bases and J by 6 bases. The CDR3 is 15 amino acids. The germline V gene has CDR1 LNHDA and CDR2 SQIVND (reference sequence). CDR3 residues: CASSSPGQGAKTQYF. The CDR3 region has the DNA TGTGCCAGTAGTTCGCCGGGACAGGGGGCGAAGACCCAGTACTTC.

This clonotype occurred many times. The genes are TRBV6-1 and TRBJ2-5, with D possibly matching TRBD1 (6 bases). V was shortened by 1 base and J by 5 bases, with 14 bases between the two germline ends. CDR3 length: 15 residues. Per the germline V gene, CDR1 is MNHNS and CDR2 is SASEGT. The CDR3 region has the DNA TGTGCCAGCAGTGAAGGTTACAGGGACCCCGAGACCCAGTACTTC. Amino acids: CASSEGYRDPETQYF.

Ten or more counts support this clonotype. CDR3 bases: TGTGCCAGCAGTTACTCGGCGCCGTTGGTAGCGGTCTCCTACGAGCAGTACTTC. Translating gives CASSYSAPLVAVSYEQYF. The V gene is TRBV6-5, the J gene TRBJ2-7; D perhaps matches TRBD2 (6 bases). The CDR3 spans 18 residues. The V gene lost 0 bases and the J gene lost 0 bases, with 18 bases spanning the gap. Germline V gives CDR1 MNHEY, CDR2 SVGAGI.

The chain couples TRBV5-1 to TRBJ1-6, with TRBD1 as a possible D gene (5 bases). Trimming stripped 4 bases from V and 7 bases from J, with 15 bases between. This CDR3 contains 15 residues. Germline CDR1 reads SGHRS; CDR2 reads YFSETQ. The CDR3 here is CASSREGSTNSPLHF. The CDR3 DNA is TGCGCCAGCAGCCGCGAGGGGTCAACAAATTCACCCCTCCACTTT. Full variable domain (rest looked up from reference TRBV5-1 and TRBJ1-6): KAGVTQTPRYLIKTRGQQVTLSCSPISGHRSVSWYQQTPGQGLQFLFEYFSETQRNKGNFPGRFSGRQFSNSRSEMNVSTLELGDSALYLCASSREGSTNSPLHFGNGTRLTVT.